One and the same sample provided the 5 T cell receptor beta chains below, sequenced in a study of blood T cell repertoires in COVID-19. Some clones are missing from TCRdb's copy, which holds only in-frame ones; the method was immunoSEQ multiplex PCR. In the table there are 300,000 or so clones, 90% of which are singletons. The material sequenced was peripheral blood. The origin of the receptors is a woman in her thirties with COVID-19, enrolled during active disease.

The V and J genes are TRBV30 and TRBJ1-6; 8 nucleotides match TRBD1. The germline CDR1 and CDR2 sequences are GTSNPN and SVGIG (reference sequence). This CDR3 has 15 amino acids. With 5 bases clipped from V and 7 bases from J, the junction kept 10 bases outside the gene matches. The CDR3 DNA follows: TGTGCCTGGGGACCCCTCCGGACAGGGAATTCACCCCTCCACTTT. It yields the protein CAWGPLRTGNSPLHF.

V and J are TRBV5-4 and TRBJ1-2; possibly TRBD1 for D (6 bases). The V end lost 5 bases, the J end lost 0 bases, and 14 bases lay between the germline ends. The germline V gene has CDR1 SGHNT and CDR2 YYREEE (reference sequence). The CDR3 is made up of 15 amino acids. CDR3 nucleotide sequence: TGTGCCAGCAGTTACGCCGGACAGTCTAACTATGGCTACACCTTC. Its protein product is CASSYAGQSNYGYTF.

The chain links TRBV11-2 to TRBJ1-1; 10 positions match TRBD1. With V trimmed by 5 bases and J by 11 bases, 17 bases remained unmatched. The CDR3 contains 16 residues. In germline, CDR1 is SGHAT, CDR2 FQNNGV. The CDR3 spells CASSRMPGQGVMEAFF. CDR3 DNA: TGTGCCAGCAGCAGAATGCCAGGACAGGGGGTTATGGAGGCTTTCTTT.

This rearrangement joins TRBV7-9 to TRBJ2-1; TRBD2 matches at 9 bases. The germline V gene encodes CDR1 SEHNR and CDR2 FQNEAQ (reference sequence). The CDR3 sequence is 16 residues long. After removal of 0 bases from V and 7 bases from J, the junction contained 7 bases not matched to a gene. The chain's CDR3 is CASSLAGLAGTNEQFF. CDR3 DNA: TGTGCCAGCAGCTTAGCTGGGCTAGCGGGAACGAATGAGCAGTTCTTC. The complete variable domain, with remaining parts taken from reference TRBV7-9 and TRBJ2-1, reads DTGVSQNPRHKITKRGQNVTFRCDPISEHNRLYWYRQTLGQGPEFLTYFQNEAQLEKSRLLSDRFSAERPKGSFSTLEIQRTEQGDSAMYLCASSLAGLAGTNEQFFGPGTRLTVL.

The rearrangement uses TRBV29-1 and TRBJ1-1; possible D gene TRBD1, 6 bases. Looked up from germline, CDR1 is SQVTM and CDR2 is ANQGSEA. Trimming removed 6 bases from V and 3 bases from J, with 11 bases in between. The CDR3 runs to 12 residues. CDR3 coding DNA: TGCAGCGTCCGGACAGCTGACACTGAAGCTTTCTTT. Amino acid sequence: CSVRTADTEAFF.